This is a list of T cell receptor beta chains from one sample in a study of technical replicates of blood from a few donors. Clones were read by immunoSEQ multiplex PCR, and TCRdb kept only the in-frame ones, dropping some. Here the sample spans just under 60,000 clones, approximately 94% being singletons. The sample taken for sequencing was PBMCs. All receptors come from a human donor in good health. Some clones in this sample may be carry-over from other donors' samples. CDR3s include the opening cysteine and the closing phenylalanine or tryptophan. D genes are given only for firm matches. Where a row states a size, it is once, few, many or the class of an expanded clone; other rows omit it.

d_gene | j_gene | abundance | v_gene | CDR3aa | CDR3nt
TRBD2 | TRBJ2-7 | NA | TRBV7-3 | CASSDTSGGDYEQYF | TGTGCCAGCAGCGATACTAGCGGGGGGGACTACGAGCAGTACTTC
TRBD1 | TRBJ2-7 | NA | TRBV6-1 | CASSPGQDYEQYF | TGTGCCAGCAGCCCGGGACAGGATTACGAGCAGTACTTC
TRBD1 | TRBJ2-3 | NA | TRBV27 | CASSTRDRRTDTQYF | TGTGCCAGCAGTACCCGGGACAGACGCACAGATACGCAGTATTTT
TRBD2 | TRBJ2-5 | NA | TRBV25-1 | CASSISGSVETQYF | TGTGCCAGCAGTATCAGCGGGAGTGTTGAGACCCAGTACTTC
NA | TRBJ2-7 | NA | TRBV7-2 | CASSSEGSGYEQYF | TGTGCCAGCAGCTCCGAAGGGAGTGGATACGAGCAGTACTTC
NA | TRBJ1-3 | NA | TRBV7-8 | CASRATGTDTIYF | TGTGCCAGCAGAGCAACCGGGACTGACACCATATATTTT
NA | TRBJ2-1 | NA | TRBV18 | CASSPPAGRTNEQFF | TGTGCCAGCTCACCTCCCGCGGGGCGTACGAATGAGCAGTTCTTC
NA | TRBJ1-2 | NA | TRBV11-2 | CASSLGGRSNYGYTF | TGTGCCAGCAGCTTAGGGGGCCGATCTAACTATGGCTACACCTTC
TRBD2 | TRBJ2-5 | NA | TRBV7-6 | CASRATSGGPETQYF | TGTGCCAGCAGGGCGACTAGCGGGGGTCCGGAGACCCAGTACTTC
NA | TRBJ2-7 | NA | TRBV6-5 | CASSFDAGAYEQYF | TGTGCCAGCAGTTTCGATGCAGGGGCCTACGAGCAGTACTTC
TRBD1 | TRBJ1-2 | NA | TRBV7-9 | CASSISGTGGRGYGYTF | TGTGCCAGCAGCATCTCCGGGACAGGGGGGAGAGGCTATGGCTACACCTTC
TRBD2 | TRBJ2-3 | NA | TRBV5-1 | CASSLAGTSSTDTQYF | TGCGCCAGCAGCTTGGCCGGGACTAGCAGCACAGATACGCAGTATTTT
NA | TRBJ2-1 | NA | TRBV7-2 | CASSQYGGEQFF | TGTGCCAGCAGCCAATACGGGGGTGAGCAGTTCTTC
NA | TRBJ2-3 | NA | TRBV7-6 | CASSLGELDTQYF | TGTGCCAGCAGCTTAGGTGAGTTAGATACGCAGTATTTT
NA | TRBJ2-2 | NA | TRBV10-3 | CAISGQATGELFF | TGTGCCATCAGTGGTCAGGCCACCGGGGAGCTGTTTTTT
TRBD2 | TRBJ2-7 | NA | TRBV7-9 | CASSPRLAGVEYEQYF | TGTGCCAGCAGCCCTCGACTAGCGGGAGTGGAATACGAGCAGTACTTC
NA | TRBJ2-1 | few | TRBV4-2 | CASSQVRQDEQFF | TGTGCCAGCAGCCAGGTAAGGCAGGATGAGCAGTTCTTC
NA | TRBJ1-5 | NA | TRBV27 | CASSLQGDQPQHF | TGTGCCAGCAGTTTACAGGGCGATCAGCCCCAGCATTTT
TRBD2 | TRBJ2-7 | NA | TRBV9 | CASSPSSGGSYEQYF | TGTGCCAGCAGCCCTTCTAGCGGGGGATCCTACGAGCAGTACTTC
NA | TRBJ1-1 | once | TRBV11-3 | CASSNRVGEAFF | TGTGCCAGCAGTAACAGGGTCGGTGAAGCTTTCTTT
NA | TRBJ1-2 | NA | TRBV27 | CASSPNTVYGYTF | TGTGCCAGCAGCCCGAATACAGTTTATGGCTACACCTTC
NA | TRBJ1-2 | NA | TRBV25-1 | CASSEGGATGYGYTF | TGTGCCAGCAGTGAGGGGGGGGCAACGGGCTATGGCTACACCTTC
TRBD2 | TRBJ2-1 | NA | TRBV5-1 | CASSLREGPDNEQFF | TGCGCCAGCAGCTTGCGGGAGGGCCCGGATAATGAGCAGTTCTTC
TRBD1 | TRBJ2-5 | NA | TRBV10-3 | CAISRDREPGETQYF | TGTGCCATCAGTAGGGACAGGGAACCAGGGGAGACCCAGTACTTC
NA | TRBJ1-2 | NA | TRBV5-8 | CASSLASGYGYTF | TGTGCCAGCAGCTTGGCGTCGGGCTATGGCTACACCTTC
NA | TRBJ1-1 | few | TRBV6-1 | CASSWGREAFF | TGTGCCAGCAGTTGGGGGCGTGAAGCTTTCTTT
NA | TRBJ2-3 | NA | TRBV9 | CASSARPGGTDTQYF | TGTGCCAGCAGCGCCCGCCCCGGGGGTACAGATACGCAGTATTTT
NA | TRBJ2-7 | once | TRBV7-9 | CASSLVDGRSAEQYF | TGTGCCAGCAGCTTAGTAGACGGGAGAAGCGCCGAGCAGTACTTC
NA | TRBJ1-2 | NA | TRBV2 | CASSEAQGGGYTF | TGTGCCAGCAGTGAGGCACAGGGCGGTGGCTACACCTTC
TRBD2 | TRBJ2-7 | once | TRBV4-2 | CASSQDYPSGMGEQYF | TGTGCCAGCAGCCAAGATTACCCTAGCGGGATGGGGGAGCAGTACTTC
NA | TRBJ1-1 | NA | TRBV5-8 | CASSWRVRSVTEAFF | TGTGCCAGCAGCTGGCGGGTACGCAGTGTCACTGAAGCTTTCTTT
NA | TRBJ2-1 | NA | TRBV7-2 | CASSSYFFEQFF | TGTGCCAGCAGCTCCTATTTTTTTGAGCAGTTCTTC
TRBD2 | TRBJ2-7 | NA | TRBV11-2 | CASSSLGTSGNYEQYF | TGTGCCAGCAGCTCCCTCGGGACTAGCGGGAACTACGAGCAGTACTTC
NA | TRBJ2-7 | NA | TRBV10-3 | CAIRQNRDEQYF | TGTGCCATCAGGCAGAACAGGGACGAGCAGTACTTC
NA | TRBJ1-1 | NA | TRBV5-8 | CASSSQWGTPNTEAFF | TGTGCCAGCAGTTCCCAATGGGGGACACCGAACACTGAAGCTTTCTTT
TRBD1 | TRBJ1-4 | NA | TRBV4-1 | CASSPQGTGGEKLFF | TGCGCCAGCAGCCCCCAGGGGACAGGAGGTGAAAAACTGTTTTTT
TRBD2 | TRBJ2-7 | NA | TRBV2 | CASSLAGGSYEQYF | TGTGCCAGCAGTCTAGCGGGGGGCTCCTACGAGCAGTACTTC
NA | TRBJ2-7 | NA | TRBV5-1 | CASSLAQQAPGEQYF | TGCGCCAGCAGCTTGGCACAGCAGGCGCCGGGGGAGCAGTACTTC
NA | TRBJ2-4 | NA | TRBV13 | CASSESGVGKNIQYF | TGTGCCAGCAGCGAGTCAGGGGTGGGTAAAAACATTCAGTACTTC
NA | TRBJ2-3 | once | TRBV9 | CASSVEGFEPSQYF | TGTGCCAGCAGCGTAGAGGGGTTTGAGCCTTCGCAGTATTTT
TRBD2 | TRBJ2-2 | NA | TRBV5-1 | CASSKSPGLGTGELFF | TGCGCCAGCAGCAAAAGCCCGGGACTAGGAACCGGGGAGCTGTTTTTT
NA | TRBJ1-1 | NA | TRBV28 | CASSFFGGRDTEAFF | TGTGCCAGCAGTTTTTTCGGGGGGCGAGACACTGAAGCTTTCTTT
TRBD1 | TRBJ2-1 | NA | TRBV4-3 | CASSRRTGGIDEQFF | TGCGCCAGCAGCCGGAGGACAGGGGGCATCGATGAGCAGTTCTTC
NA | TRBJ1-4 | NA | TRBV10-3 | CAISESIGRSNEKLFF | TGTGCCATCAGTGAGTCGATAGGCCGGAGTAACGAAAAACTGTTTTTT
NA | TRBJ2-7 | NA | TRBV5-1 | CASSLTDLYEQYF | TGCGCCAGCAGCTTGACTGATCTCTACGAGCAGTACTTC
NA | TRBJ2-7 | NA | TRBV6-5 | CASSSVGAAASYEQYF | TGTGCCAGCAGTTCCGTTGGGGCAGCAGCTTCCTACGAGCAGTACTTC
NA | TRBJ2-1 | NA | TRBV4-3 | CASSQDLTRNEQFF | TGCGCCAGCAGCCAAGACTTAACGCGCAATGAGCAGTTCTTC